This TCR beta chain stems from a study of neoadjuvant anti-PD-1 for oral cavity cancer. Turning to the study itself: Most patients had three to four biweekly doses of 3 mg/kg nivolumab before resection.

Noted time point: after neoadjuvant nivolumab, at surgical resection. These oral cavity squamous cell carcinomas were HPV-negative and locally advanced. The CDR3 consists of 14 residues. From germline, CDR1 is SGDLS and CDR2 YYNGEE. V was clipped by 0 bases and J by 3 bases, with 10 bases between them. The repertoire was sequenced with immunoSEQ multiplex PCR; TCRdb's copy has only in-frame clones and lacks some. The sample contains about 23,000 clones, 26% of which appear only once. J is TRBJ2-7 and V is TRBV9, with D unclear. This sequence originates from a person between 35 and 79 years old with oral cavity squamous cell carcinoma. The sequencing here drew on tumor tissue, taken after nivolumab (anti-PD-1) treatment. For the CDR3, the DNA is TGTGCCAGCAGCGTAGGAGGAGATGGCTACGAGCAGTACTTC. It codes for CASSVGGDGYEQYF.